A selection of T cell receptor beta chains follows, all from one sample in a study of T cells after yellow fever vaccination. TCRdb redid the calling of the 5' RACE reads with MiXCR, one entry per CDR3 protein. The repertoire has 300,000 or so distinct CDR3 sequences, about 4% of them found once; the top ten carry less than 25%. The sample consisted of PBMCs, taken 5 days after the yellow fever booster vaccination. These TCRs come from a man in his late teens or twenties who received the YFV17D yellow fever vaccine. Each CDR3 is given with its conserved first and last residue. D genes are given only for firm matches. A clone size is listed for some rows: how often the clone was seen (once, few, many), or a class if it is expanded.

CDR3 DNA: TGCGCCAGCGGTGGTTCGGGCGAAAAACTGTTTTTT
CDR3 protein: CASGGSGEKLFF
clone size: many
V gene: TRBV10-2
D gene: -
J gene: TRBJ1-4

CDR3 DNA: TGCGCCAGCAGCCCAGCAGGGTCGAGAGATACGCAGTATTTT
CDR3 protein: CASSPAGSRDTQYF
clone size: few
V gene: TRBV5-1
D gene: -
J gene: TRBJ2-3

CDR3 DNA: TGCGCCAGCAGCTTCGGATTCGGCAACACTGAAGCTTTCTTT
CDR3 protein: CASSFGFGNTEAFF
clone size: many
V gene: TRBV5-1
D gene: -
J gene: TRBJ1-1

CDR3 DNA: TGTGCCAGCACATCGCGGGCAGGGGATTCACCCCTCCACTTT
CDR3 protein: CASTSRAGDSPLHF
clone size: -
V gene: TRBV5-4
D gene: -
J gene: TRBJ1-6

CDR3 DNA: TGCGCCAGCAGCCAAGGGGGGACATTGCCTAACTATGGCTACACCTTC
CDR3 protein: CASSQGGTLPNYGYTF
clone size: few
V gene: TRBV4-1
D gene: -
J gene: TRBJ1-2

CDR3 DNA: TGTGCCAGCACCCCGACGTTTCAGCCCCAGCATTTT
CDR3 protein: CASTPTFQPQHF
clone size: -
V gene: TRBV28
D gene: -
J gene: TRBJ1-5

CDR3 DNA: TGCGCCAGCAGCCAAGATTTTTCACCCCTCCACTTT
CDR3 protein: CASSQDFSPLHF
clone size: -
V gene: TRBV4-1
D gene: -
J gene: TRBJ1-6

CDR3 DNA: TGTGCCAGCAGTTTACAGGGTGCCCCAGATACGCAGTATTTT
CDR3 protein: CASSLQGAPDTQYF
clone size: many
V gene: TRBV28
D gene: -
J gene: TRBJ2-3

CDR3 DNA: TGTGCCAGCAGCTCAACGGGTCCAACTCTCTACGAGCAGTACTTC
CDR3 protein: CASSSTGPTLYEQYF
clone size: many
V gene: TRBV7-9
D gene: -
J gene: TRBJ2-7

CDR3 DNA: TGTGCCAGCAGACCCGGGACAGGTGACTCTGGGGCCAACGTCCTGACTTTC
CDR3 protein: CASRPGTGDSGANVLTF
clone size: few
V gene: TRBV12-3/TRBV12-4
D gene: TRBD1
J gene: TRBJ2-6

CDR3 DNA: TGCAGTGCTAGAGATCCTTCTGGGGCCAACGTCCTGACTTTC
CDR3 protein: CSARDPSGANVLTF
clone size: few
V gene: TRBV20-1
D gene: -
J gene: TRBJ2-6

CDR3 DNA: TGCGCCAGCAGCACGGGACTAACCGGCATACAAGAGACCCAGTACTTC
CDR3 protein: CASSTGLTGIQETQYF
clone size: few
V gene: TRBV5-1
D gene: TRBD2
J gene: TRBJ2-5

CDR3 DNA: TGTGCCAGCAGTTCACCACGCTATGGACGCGAGCAGTTCTTC
CDR3 protein: CASSSPRYGREQFF
clone size: few
V gene: TRBV12-3/TRBV12-4
D gene: -
J gene: TRBJ2-1

CDR3 DNA: TGTGCCAGTATGAGGGGACCTAATGAAAAACTGTTTTTT
CDR3 protein: CASMRGPNEKLFF
clone size: -
V gene: TRBV7-6
D gene: -
J gene: TRBJ1-4

CDR3 DNA: TGTGCCATCAGTGAGCCACTAGCGGGGAGCTCCTACAATGAGCAGTTCTTC
CDR3 protein: CAISEPLAGSSYNEQFF
clone size: many
V gene: TRBV10-3
D gene: TRBD2
J gene: TRBJ2-1

CDR3 DNA: TGCGCCAGCAGCTTGAGGATTGGGGCAGGGGGAGTCAACACTGAAGCTTTCTTT
CDR3 protein: CASSLRIGAGGVNTEAFF
clone size: -
V gene: TRBV5-1
D gene: TRBD1
J gene: TRBJ1-1

CDR3 DNA: TGTGCCACTGAAAGGTTGTCTCTTAGCAATCAGCCCCAGCATTTT
CDR3 protein: CATERLSLSNQPQHF
clone size: -
V gene: TRBV7-9
D gene: -
J gene: TRBJ1-5

CDR3 DNA: TGCGCCAGCAGCTTGGGGGCCAGAGTTAGCGGCTACACCTTC
CDR3 protein: CASSLGARVSGYTF
clone size: many
V gene: TRBV5-1
D gene: -
J gene: TRBJ1-2

CDR3 DNA: TGCGCCAGCAGCCAAGATGAGAGCCTTCCGGGAGATGGGGAGCTGTTTTTT
CDR3 protein: CASSQDESLPGDGELFF
clone size: -
V gene: TRBV4-3
D gene: -
J gene: TRBJ2-2

CDR3 DNA: TGTGCCAGTCAACCCCGCGAGCGCCAAGAGACCCAGTACTTC
CDR3 protein: CASQPRERQETQYF
clone size: many
V gene: TRBV3-1
D gene: -
J gene: TRBJ2-5

CDR3 DNA: TGTGCCAGCAGCAACCGTAAGGTGTCAGAACAAGAGACCCAGTACTTC
CDR3 protein: CASSNRKVSEQETQYF
clone size: -
V gene: TRBV6-5
D gene: -
J gene: TRBJ2-5

CDR3 DNA: TGTGCCAGCAGCCCTCCGGGACAGCTAAAAGAAAAACTGTTTTTT
CDR3 protein: CASSPPGQLKEKLFF
clone size: few
V gene: TRBV7-2
D gene: TRBD1
J gene: TRBJ1-4

CDR3 DNA: TGTGCCAGCAGCGTAGACAGGATAAGCACAGATACGCAGTATTTT
CDR3 protein: CASSVDRISTDTQYF
clone size: few
V gene: TRBV9
D gene: -
J gene: TRBJ2-3

CDR3 DNA: TGTGCCAGCAGCTTACAGGGGTTCGGAAAGACCCAGTACTTC
CDR3 protein: CASSLQGFGKTQYF
clone size: -
V gene: TRBV3-1
D gene: TRBD1
J gene: TRBJ2-5

CDR3 DNA: TGTGCCAGCAGCGCCGCCCTTGGCGGGAGCACAGATACGCAGTATTTT
CDR3 protein: CASSAALGGSTDTQYF
clone size: few
V gene: TRBV6-5
D gene: -
J gene: TRBJ2-3

CDR3 DNA: TGTGCCAGCAGCCTACTCCGACAGGGGGCCGGTTCACCCCTCCACTTT
CDR3 protein: CASSLLRQGAGSPLHF
clone size: few
V gene: TRBV6-8
D gene: TRBD1
J gene: TRBJ1-6

CDR3 DNA: TGCGCCAGCAGCCATTGGACAGTCCCGCTCAAGTTATCTGGAAACACCATATATTTT
CDR3 protein: CASSHWTVPLKLSGNTIYF
clone size: few
V gene: TRBV4-1
D gene: -
J gene: TRBJ1-3

CDR3 DNA: TGTGCCAGCATTTTTGGGACGGTGAACACTGAAGCTTTCTTT
CDR3 protein: CASIFGTVNTEAFF
clone size: -
V gene: TRBV11-2
D gene: -
J gene: TRBJ1-1

CDR3 DNA: TGTGCCACCAGTGGACAGACAGGGTTGAGCAATCAGCCCCAGCATTTT
CDR3 protein: CATSGQTGLSNQPQHF
clone size: few
V gene: TRBV24-1
D gene: TRBD1
J gene: TRBJ1-5

CDR3 DNA: TGTGCCAGCAGTCCTCTCGGGACTAGCGGTACAGATACGCAGTATTTT
CDR3 protein: CASSPLGTSGTDTQYF
clone size: few
V gene: TRBV27
D gene: TRBD2
J gene: TRBJ2-3

CDR3 DNA: TGTGCCAGCAGCTTTACTGGAACTGAAGCTTTCTTT
CDR3 protein: CASSFTGTEAFF
clone size: -
V gene: TRBV7-3
D gene: -
J gene: TRBJ1-1

CDR3 DNA: TGCGCCAGCAGCCCCCGGTCTAGCGGGGGTTTTGAGACCCAGTACTTC
CDR3 protein: CASSPRSSGGFETQYF
clone size: few
V gene: TRBV5-1
D gene: TRBD2
J gene: TRBJ2-5

CDR3 DNA: TGTGCCAGCACCCAGACGTCGACTGGGGATACGCAGTATTTT
CDR3 protein: CASTQTSTGDTQYF
clone size: -
V gene: TRBV3-1
D gene: -
J gene: TRBJ2-3

CDR3 DNA: TGTGCCAGCAGCTTCCGGGACAAAGTCTACGAGCAGTACTTC
CDR3 protein: CASSFRDKVYEQYF
clone size: few
V gene: TRBV7-9
D gene: -
J gene: TRBJ2-7

CDR3 DNA: TGTGCCAGCAGCCCCGAGTCGGGGCAAACCCCCTACGAGCAGTACTTC
CDR3 protein: CASSPESGQTPYEQYF
clone size: few
V gene: TRBV9
D gene: -
J gene: TRBJ2-7

CDR3 DNA: TGCAGTGCCCTTCCAGGGTCGGCCTACGAGCAGTACTTC
CDR3 protein: CSALPGSAYEQYF
clone size: many
V gene: TRBV20-1
D gene: -
J gene: TRBJ2-7

CDR3 DNA: TGTGCCAGCAGCTTATACGTCGGGGATACTGAAGCTTTCTTT
CDR3 protein: CASSLYVGDTEAFF
clone size: many
V gene: TRBV7-2
D gene: -
J gene: TRBJ1-1

CDR3 DNA: TGTGCCAGCAATTGGGGGGCAGGCACTGAAGCTTTCTTT
CDR3 protein: CASNWGAGTEAFF
clone size: few
V gene: TRBV5-5
D gene: -
J gene: TRBJ1-1

CDR3 DNA: TGCAGTGCTAGCCCCGGGACTAGCGGGGGCAAGCAGTTCTTC
CDR3 protein: CSASPGTSGGKQFF
clone size: -
V gene: TRBV20-1
D gene: TRBD2
J gene: TRBJ2-1

CDR3 DNA: TGTGCCAGCCACGACAGGGGGCGTTCATTTGGCTACACCTTC
CDR3 protein: CASHDRGRSFGYTF
clone size: -
V gene: TRBV6-5
D gene: TRBD1
J gene: TRBJ1-2

CDR3 DNA: TGTGCCAGCAGTTTACTCAGCGGGGGCCCGGACTACGAGCAGTACTTC
CDR3 protein: CASSLLSGGPDYEQYF
clone size: few
V gene: TRBV12-3/TRBV12-4
D gene: TRBD2
J gene: TRBJ2-7

CDR3 DNA: TGCAGTGCCAAAAACACCGGGCAGTTCTTC
CDR3 protein: CSAKNTGQFF
clone size: many
V gene: TRBV20-1
D gene: -
J gene: TRBJ2-1

CDR3 DNA: TGCGCCAGCAGCTTGGCCCCCGGACAGGGGTTCTACGAGCAGTACTTC
CDR3 protein: CASSLAPGQGFYEQYF
clone size: -
V gene: TRBV5-1
D gene: TRBD1
J gene: TRBJ2-7

CDR3 DNA: TGCAGTGCTGTGGGCGGGGGAAGTGGCTACACCTTC
CDR3 protein: CSAVGGGSGYTF
clone size: few
V gene: TRBV20-1
D gene: -
J gene: TRBJ1-2

CDR3 DNA: TGCGCCAGCAGCCACCTTAAGGCGGGCCATGGGGCCACTGAAGCTTTCTTT
CDR3 protein: CASSHLKAGHGATEAFF
clone size: many
V gene: TRBV4-1
D gene: -
J gene: TRBJ1-1

CDR3 DNA: TGTGCCAGCAACGAGGGCACAGATACGCAGTATTTT
CDR3 protein: CASNEGTDTQYF
clone size: many
V gene: TRBV5-4
D gene: -
J gene: TRBJ2-3